Listed below are T cell receptor beta chains from one sample, sequenced in a study of molecular identifiers for immune sequencing clone quantification. TCRdb processed the PCR reads anew with MiXCR; each CDR3 protein has one entry. The table has around 480,000 distinct CDR3 sequences, 25% seen once. The sequencing input was naive CD8+ T cells from blood, with Jurkat cell RNA spiked in. The receptor source for this set is a human donor in good health. Some libraries in this study had Jurkat cell RNA spiked in. Each CDR3 is given without its conserved first and last residue. Fields, in order: clone size, J gene, V gene, CDR3 protein. Rows give clone size only sometimes, using once, few, many, or a class for an expanded clone.

>NA|TRBJ2-1|TRBV7-9
ASSSAGTSGIFEQF
>few|TRBJ2-1|TRBV19
ASSLGQANEQF
>NA|TRBJ2-4|TRBV27
ASSLLPPRSAGDWNIQY
>many|TRBJ2-2|TRBV20-1
SATAGIVNTGELF
>few|TRBJ2-7|TRBV5-6
ASSSGLQRHEQY
>NA|TRBJ1-2|TRBV4-1
ASSQDETTGAAYGYT
>NA|TRBJ2-3|TRBV11-2
ASSSWTDRIPDTQY
>many|TRBJ1-1|TRBV27
ASRDRGTEAF
>few|TRBJ2-2|TRBV20-1
SARDPGLAGYDNRELF
>NA|TRBJ2-7|TRBV5-6
ASSTGGAAYEQY
>NA|TRBJ2-5|TRBV12-3/TRBV12-4
ASREGISGQETQY
>NA|TRBJ1-2|TRBV29-1
SVENRGIGYGYT
>NA|TRBJ1-2|TRBV4-3
ASSQAPLVSYGYT
>NA|TRBJ1-1|TRBV2
ASSVGGTGTNTEAF
>NA|TRBJ2-1|TRBV27
ASSLSRSRGFGENEQF
>NA|TRBJ2-2|TRBV25-1
ASSAWGDVTGELF
>many|TRBJ1-1|TRBV25-1
ASSEYIPQIGGNTEAF
>few|TRBJ2-7|TRBV6-5
ASGTGVKHEQY
>NA|TRBJ1-2|TRBV9
ASSVATSDYGYT
>NA|TRBJ2-7|TRBV27
ASSLMPRGPEQY
>NA|TRBJ2-3|TRBV11-2
ASSLGTSGGRTGTQY
>many|TRBJ2-3|TRBV7-2
ASSSQVTDTQY
>few|TRBJ2-7|TRBV7-5
ISVPEAQGPLPVTYEQY
>NA|TRBJ2-1|TRBV4-3
ASSQDGRLAGGINEQF
>few|TRBJ1-1|TRBV12-3/TRBV12-4
ASSLVGAKAF
>NA|TRBJ2-3|TRBV20-1
SARDETSAGTDTQY
>few|TRBJ2-7|TRBV20-1
SASRLNYEQY
>NA|TRBJ2-2|TRBV6-5
ASAPGTGNTGELF
>NA|TRBJ2-3|TRBV7-6
ASSGDRGFLTDTQY
>few|TRBJ1-2|TRBV19
ASTEGRNNGYYGYT
>many|TRBJ2-3|TRBV7-9
ASSAGLAGRTDTQY
>NA|TRBJ2-1|TRBV7-6
ASSPGGEGPYNEQF
>many|TRBJ2-3|TRBV7-2
ASSLGGEDTQY
>many|TRBJ1-1|TRBV11-2
ASSSALTPGGRTEAF
>few|TRBJ1-2|TRBV5-6
ASSLGPRDAYGYT
>NA|TRBJ1-1|TRBV5-8
ASSTRDRGAALFEAF
>NA|TRBJ1-3|TRBV4-1
ASSQAPGNTIY
>few|TRBJ1-5|TRBV3-1
ASSQDVGNQPQH
>many|TRBJ2-1|TRBV4-3
ASSPGASSYNEQF
>few|TRBJ2-2|TRBV6-9
ASGPRGANTGELF
>NA|TRBJ2-7|TRBV4-3
TSSQARSYEQY
>few|TRBJ2-3|TRBV28
ASSPRLGADTQY
>few|TRBJ2-5|TRBV4-3
ASSQTKYGTGMIPQESQY
>many|TRBJ1-1|TRBV5-6
ASSFRWKNTEAF
>NA|TRBJ2-2|TRBV5-4
ASSLNLGEGHTGELF
>few|TRBJ2-3|TRBV4-1
ASSQVLGGTDTQY
>few|TRBJ1-5|TRBV28
ASSLFRGGENQPQH
>few|TRBJ1-1|TRBV19
ASSSNGRAYTEAF
>few|TRBJ2-7|TRBV4-1
ASSQVWTGRTYEQY
>many|TRBJ2-3|TRBV7-9
ASSPWDSPDTQY
>NA|TRBJ2-4|TRBV11-2
ASSQALAKIIQY
>NA|TRBJ2-7|TRBV12-3/TRBV12-4
AGSQGWYEQY
>few|TRBJ1-2|TRBV7-9
ASSLVGGAVNYGYT
>NA|TRBJ2-7|TRBV20-1
SARDLGLAIVYEQY
>few|TRBJ2-5|TRBV9
ASSVAPGQKETQY
>few|TRBJ2-3|TRBV4-1
ASSLIAGGFTDTQY